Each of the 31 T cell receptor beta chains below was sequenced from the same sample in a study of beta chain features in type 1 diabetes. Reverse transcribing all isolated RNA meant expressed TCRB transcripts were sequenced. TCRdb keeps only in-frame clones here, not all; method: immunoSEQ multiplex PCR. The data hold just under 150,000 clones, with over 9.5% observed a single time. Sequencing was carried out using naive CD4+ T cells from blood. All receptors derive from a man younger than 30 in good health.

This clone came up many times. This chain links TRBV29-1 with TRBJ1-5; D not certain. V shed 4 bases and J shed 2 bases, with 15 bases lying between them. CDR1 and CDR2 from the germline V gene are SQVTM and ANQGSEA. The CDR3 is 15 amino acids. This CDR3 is CSVGDGILGNQPQHF. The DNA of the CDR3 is TGCAGCGTTGGAGATGGCATCCTGGGCAATCAGCCCCAGCATTTT.

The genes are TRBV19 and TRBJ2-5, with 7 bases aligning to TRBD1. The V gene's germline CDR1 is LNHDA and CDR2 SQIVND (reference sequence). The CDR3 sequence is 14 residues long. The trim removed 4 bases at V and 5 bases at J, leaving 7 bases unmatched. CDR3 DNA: TGTGCCAGTAGTACAAAGACAGGGTTGGAGACCCAGTACTTC. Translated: CASSTKTGLETQYF. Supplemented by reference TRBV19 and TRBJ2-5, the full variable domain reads DGGITQSPKYLFRKEGQNVTLSCEQNLNHDAMYWYRQDPGQGLRLIYYSQIVNDFQKGDIAEGYSVSREKKESFPLTVTSAQKNPTAFYLCASSTKTGLETQYFGPGTRLLVL.

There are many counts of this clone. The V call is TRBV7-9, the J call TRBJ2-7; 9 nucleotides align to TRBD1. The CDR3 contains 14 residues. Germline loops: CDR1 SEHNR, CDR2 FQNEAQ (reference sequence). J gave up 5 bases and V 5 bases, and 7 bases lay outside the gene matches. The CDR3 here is CASSPQGADDEQYF. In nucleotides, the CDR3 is TGTGCCAGCAGCCCACAGGGGGCTGACGACGAGCAGTACTTC.

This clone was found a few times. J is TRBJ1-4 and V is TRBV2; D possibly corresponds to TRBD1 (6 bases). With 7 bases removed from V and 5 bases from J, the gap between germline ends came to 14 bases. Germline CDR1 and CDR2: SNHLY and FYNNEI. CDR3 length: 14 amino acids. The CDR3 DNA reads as TGTGCCAGCAAACAACAGGGCTCAAATGAAAAACTGTTTTTT. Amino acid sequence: CASKQQGSNEKLFF.

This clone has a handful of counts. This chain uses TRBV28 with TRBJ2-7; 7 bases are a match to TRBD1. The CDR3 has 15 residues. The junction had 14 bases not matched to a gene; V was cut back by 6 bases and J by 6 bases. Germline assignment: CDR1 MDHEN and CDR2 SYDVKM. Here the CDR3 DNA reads TGTGCCAGCAGCCCCTCACCGGGCAGGGGGTTCGAGCAGTACTTC. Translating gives CASSPSPGRGFEQYF.

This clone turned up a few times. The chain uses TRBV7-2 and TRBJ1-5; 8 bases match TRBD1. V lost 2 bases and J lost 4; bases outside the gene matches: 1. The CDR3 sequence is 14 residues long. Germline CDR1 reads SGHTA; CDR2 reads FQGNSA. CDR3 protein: CASSLRDRNQPQHF. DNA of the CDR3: TGTGCCAGCAGCTTAAGGGACAGGAATCAGCCCCAGCATTTT.

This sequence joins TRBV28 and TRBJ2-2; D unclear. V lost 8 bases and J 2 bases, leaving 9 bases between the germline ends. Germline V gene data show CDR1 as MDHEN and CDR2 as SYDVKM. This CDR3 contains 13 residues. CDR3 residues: CASRQENTGELFF. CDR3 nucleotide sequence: TGTGCCAGCCGACAAGAAAACACCGGGGAGCTGTTTTTT.

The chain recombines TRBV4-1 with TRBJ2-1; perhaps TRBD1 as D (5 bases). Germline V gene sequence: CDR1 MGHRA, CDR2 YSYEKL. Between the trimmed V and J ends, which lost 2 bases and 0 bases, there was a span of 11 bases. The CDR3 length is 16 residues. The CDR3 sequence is CASSQLGLLSYNEQFF. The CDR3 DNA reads TGCGCCAGCAGCCAACTGGGGCTTCTCTCCTACAATGAGCAGTTCTTC.

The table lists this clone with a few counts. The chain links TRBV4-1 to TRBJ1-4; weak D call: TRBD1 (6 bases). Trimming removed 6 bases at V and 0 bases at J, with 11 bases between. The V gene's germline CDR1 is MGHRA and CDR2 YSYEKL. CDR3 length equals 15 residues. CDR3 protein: CASRQTGTTNEKLFF. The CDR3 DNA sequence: TGCGCCAGCAGACAAACAGGGACAACTAATGAAAAACTGTTTTTT.

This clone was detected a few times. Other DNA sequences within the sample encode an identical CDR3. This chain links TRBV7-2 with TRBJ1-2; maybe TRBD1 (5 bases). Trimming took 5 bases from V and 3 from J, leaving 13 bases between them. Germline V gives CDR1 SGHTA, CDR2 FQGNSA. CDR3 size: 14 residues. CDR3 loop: CASSTFTGDYGYTF. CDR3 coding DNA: TGTGCCAGCAGCACCTTTACGGGGGACTATGGCTACACCTTC.

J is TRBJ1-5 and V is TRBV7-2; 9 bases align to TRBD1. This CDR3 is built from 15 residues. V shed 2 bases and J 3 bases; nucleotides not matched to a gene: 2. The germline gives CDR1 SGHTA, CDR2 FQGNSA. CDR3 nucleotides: TGTGCCAGCAGCTTACGGACAGGGGACAATCAGCCCCAGCATTTT. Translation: CASSLRTGDNQPQHF.

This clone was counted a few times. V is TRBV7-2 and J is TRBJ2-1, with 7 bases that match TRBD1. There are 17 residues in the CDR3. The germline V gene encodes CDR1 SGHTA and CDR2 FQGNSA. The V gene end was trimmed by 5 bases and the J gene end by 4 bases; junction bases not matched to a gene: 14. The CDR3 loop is CASSRPETGTEYNEQFF. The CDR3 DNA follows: TGTGCCAGCAGCCGACCCGAGACTGGGACAGAGTACAATGAGCAGTTCTTC.

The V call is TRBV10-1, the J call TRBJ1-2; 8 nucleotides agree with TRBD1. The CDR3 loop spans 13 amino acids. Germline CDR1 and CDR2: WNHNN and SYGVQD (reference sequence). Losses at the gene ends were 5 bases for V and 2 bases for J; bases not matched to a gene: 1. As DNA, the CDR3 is TGCGCCAGCAGTCGGACAGGGAACTATGGCTACACCTTC. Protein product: CASSRTGNYGYTF.

The CDR3 DNA reads as TGCGCCAGCAGCCCGACAGGGCCAAACTATGGCTACACCTTC. Residues: CASSPTGPNYGYTF. The chain employs TRBV4-1 and TRBJ1-2; TRBD1 agrees at 7 bases. Germline trimming cut 4 bases from V and 2 bases from J; bases unmatched to any gene: 4. The CDR3 sequence is 14 residues long. CDR1 MGHRA and CDR2 YSYEKL come from the germline V gene.

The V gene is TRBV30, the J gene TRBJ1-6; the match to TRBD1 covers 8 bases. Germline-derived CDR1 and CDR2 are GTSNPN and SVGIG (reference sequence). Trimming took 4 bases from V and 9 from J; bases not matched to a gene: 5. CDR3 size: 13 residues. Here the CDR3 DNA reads TGTGCCTGGACTGGACAGGGCGGTTCACCCCTCCACTTT. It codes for CAWTGQGGSPLHF.

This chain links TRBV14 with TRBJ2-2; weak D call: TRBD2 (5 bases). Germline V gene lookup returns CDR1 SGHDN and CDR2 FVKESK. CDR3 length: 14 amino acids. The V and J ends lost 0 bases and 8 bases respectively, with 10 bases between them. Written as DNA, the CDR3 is TGTGCCAGCAGCCAAGAGGGAGAGCCGGGGGAGCTGTTTTTT. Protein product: CASSQEGEPGELFF.

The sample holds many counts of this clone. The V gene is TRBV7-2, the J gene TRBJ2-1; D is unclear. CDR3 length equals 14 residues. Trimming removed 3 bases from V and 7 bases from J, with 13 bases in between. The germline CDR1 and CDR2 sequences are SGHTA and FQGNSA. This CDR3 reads CASSLATGTNEQFF. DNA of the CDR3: TGTGCCAGCAGCTTGGCGACTGGCACTAATGAGCAGTTCTTC.

CDR3 in amino acids: CASSTLREDTEAFF. For the CDR3, the DNA is TGTGCCAGCAGTACTTTGAGGGAGGACACTGAAGCTTTCTTT. The V call is TRBV27, the J call TRBJ1-1; D not certain. Trimming took off 5 bases at V and 3 bases at J, with 13 bases between the two ends. The CDR3 spans 14 residues. The V gene's germline CDR1 is MNHEY and CDR2 SMNVEV (reference sequence).

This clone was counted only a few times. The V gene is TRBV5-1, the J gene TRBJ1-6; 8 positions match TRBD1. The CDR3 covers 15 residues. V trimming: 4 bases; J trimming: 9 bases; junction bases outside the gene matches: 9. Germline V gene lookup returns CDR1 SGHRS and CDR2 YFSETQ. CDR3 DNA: TGCGCCAGCAGCGGGGGACAGGCAGACTTTTCACCCCTCCACTTT. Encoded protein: CASSGGQADFSPLHF.

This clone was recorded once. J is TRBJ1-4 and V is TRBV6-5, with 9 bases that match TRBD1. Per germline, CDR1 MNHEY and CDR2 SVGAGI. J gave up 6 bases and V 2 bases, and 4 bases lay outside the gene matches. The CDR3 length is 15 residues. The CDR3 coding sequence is TGTGCCAGCAGTTACCCCCGGGACAGGGATGAAAAACTGTTTTTT. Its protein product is CASSYPRDRDEKLFF.

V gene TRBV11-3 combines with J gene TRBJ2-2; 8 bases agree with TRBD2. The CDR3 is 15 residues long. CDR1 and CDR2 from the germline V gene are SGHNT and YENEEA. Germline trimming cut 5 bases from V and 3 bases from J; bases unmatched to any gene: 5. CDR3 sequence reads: CASSPGGGDTGELFF. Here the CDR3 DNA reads TGTGCCAGCAGCCCCGGGGGGGGTGACACCGGGGAGCTGTTTTTT.

The CDR3 DNA reads TGTGCCAGCAGCCCGAGGGGAGGTGGGGCTGGTGGGGAGCTGTTTTTT. It is translated as CASSPRGGGAGGELFF. V and J are TRBV11-2 and TRBJ2-2; tentatively, D is TRBD2 (6 bases). CDR3 length: 16 residues. Germline V gene lookup returns CDR1 SGHAT and CDR2 FQNNGV. V was cut by 5 bases and J by 8 bases, with 21 bases left in between.

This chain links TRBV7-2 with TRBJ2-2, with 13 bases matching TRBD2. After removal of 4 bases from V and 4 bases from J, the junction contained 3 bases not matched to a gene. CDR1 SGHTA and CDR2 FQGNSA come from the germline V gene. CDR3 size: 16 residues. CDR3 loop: CASSWGLAGTTGELFF. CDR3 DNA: TGTGCCAGCAGCTGGGGACTAGCGGGGACCACCGGGGAGCTGTTTTTT.

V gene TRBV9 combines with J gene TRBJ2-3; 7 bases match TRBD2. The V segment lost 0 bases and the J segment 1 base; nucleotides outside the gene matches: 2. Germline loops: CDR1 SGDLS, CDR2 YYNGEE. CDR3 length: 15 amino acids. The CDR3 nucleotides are TGTGCCAGCAGCGTAGGCCTAGCGGGCACAGATACGCAGTATTTT. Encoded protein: CASSVGLAGTDTQYF.

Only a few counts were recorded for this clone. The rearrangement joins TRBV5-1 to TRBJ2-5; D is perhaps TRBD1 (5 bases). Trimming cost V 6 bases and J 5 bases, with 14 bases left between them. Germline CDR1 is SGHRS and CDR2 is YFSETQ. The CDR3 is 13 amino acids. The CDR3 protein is CASTTQGGETQYF. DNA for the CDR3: TGCGCCAGCACCACGCAGGGTGGGGAGACCCAGTACTTC.

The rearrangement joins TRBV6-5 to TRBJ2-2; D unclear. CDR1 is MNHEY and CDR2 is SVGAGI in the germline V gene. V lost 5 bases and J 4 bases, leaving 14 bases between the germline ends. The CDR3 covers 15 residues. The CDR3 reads CASSPSLLGTGELFF. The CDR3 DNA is TGTGCCAGCAGTCCCTCGCTCCTCGGCACCGGGGAGCTGTTTTTT.

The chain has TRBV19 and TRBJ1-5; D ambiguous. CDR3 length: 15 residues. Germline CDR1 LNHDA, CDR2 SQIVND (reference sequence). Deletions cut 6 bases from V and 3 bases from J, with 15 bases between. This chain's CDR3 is CASSQPSGFNQPQHF. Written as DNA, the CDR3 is TGTGCCAGTAGCCAACCCTCGGGGTTCAATCAGCCCCAGCATTTT.

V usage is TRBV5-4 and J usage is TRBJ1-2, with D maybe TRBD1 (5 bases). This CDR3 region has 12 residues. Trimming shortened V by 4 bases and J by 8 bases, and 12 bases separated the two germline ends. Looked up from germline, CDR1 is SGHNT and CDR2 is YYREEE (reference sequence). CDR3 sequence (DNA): TGTGCCAGCAGCCAAGACAGCTGGGGCTACACCTTC. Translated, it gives CASSQDSWGYTF.

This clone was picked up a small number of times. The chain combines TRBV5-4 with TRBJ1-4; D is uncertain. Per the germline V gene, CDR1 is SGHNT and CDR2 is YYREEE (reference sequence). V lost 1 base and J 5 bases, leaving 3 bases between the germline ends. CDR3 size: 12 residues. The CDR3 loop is CASSLPNEKLFF. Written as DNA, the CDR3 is TGTGCCAGCAGCTTGCCGAATGAAAAACTGTTTTTT.

The CDR3 spells CASSFLAGGSYNEQFF. The CDR3 nucleotides are TGTGCCAGCAGCTTTCTAGCGGGGGGGTCCTACAATGAGCAGTTCTTC. The chain uses TRBV5-4 and TRBJ2-1; 12 nucleotides align to TRBD2. The germline CDR1 and CDR2 sequences are SGHNT and YYREEE (reference sequence). V shed 2 bases, J shed 1 base, and the junction held 1 base outside the gene matches. The CDR3 has 16 residues.

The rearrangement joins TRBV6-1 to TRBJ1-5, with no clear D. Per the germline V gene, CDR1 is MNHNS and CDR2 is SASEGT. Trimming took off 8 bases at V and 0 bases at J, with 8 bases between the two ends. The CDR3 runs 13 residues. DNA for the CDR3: TGTGCCAGCGGAACAGCTAGCAATCAGCCCCAGCATTTT. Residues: CASGTASNQPQHF.